A single sample gave rise to the 7 T cell receptor beta chains below, sequenced in a study of blood T cells in healthy people across ages. Alongside a J-beta primer mix, a sample-barcoded 5' primer served in a second PCR lasting roughly 7 to 11 cycles. One entry per CDR3 protein, called by TCRdb with MiXCR from the 5' RACE reads. The sample lists 580,000 or so distinct CDR3 sequences; more than 45% were seen once. The sequenced sample consisted of blood. These receptors were taken from a man of 80 years or more in good health.

This clonotype came up a few times. The CDR3 region has the DNA TGTGCCAGCAGCTTGGTGACTAGTGAGGGCGAGCAGTACTTC. This encodes CASSLVTSEGEQYF. The V and J genes are TRBV5-6 and TRBJ2-5; possible D gene TRBD2, 6 bases. The DNA end lines up better with TRBJ2-7; the J call may be wrong. Germline V gene sequence: CDR1 SGHDT, CDR2 YYEEEE. CDR3 length: 14 amino acids.

The chain employs TRBV25-1 and TRBJ2-3; no clear D gene. Trimming stripped 5 bases from V and 4 bases from J, with 16 bases between. Germline CDR1 and CDR2: MGHDK and SYGVNS. The CDR3 spans 15 residues. The CDR3 sequence: CASSHPGPHADTQYF. In DNA form, the CDR3 reads TGTGCCAGCAGTCATCCCGGCCCGCACGCAGATACGCAGTATTTT.

This clonotype has only a few counts. The rearrangement joins TRBV7-2 to TRBJ2-1; D may correspond to TRBD1 or TRBD2 (5 bases each). Germline CDR1 SGHTA, CDR2 FQGNSA. V dropped 1 base and J dropped 8 bases, with 18 bases sitting between them. The CDR3 runs to 16 residues. The DNA for the CDR3 is TGTGCCAGCAGCTTAGGAGGGGAATTGTCGCTCGATGAGCAGTTCTTC. Translation gives CASSLGGELSLDEQFF.

This clonotype was observed a few times. The chain has TRBV2 and TRBJ2-5; perhaps TRBD2 as D (6 bases). This CDR3 is 16 amino acids long. The germline V gene encodes CDR1 SNHLY and CDR2 FYNNEI. The germline V and J ends were trimmed by 8 bases and 5 bases, with 24 bases remaining between them. The CDR3 nucleotides read TGTGCCAGCTCTCCTGCCCGGGGGTGGATGTGGGAGACCCAGTACTTC. Translation: CASSPARGWMWETQYF.

V usage is TRBV12-3 or TRBV12-4 and J usage is TRBJ2-1; no definite D call. V lost 3 bases to trimming and J lost 4 bases, with 7 bases between them. This CDR3 is 13 amino acids long. This CDR3 is CASSFSRYNEQFF. CDR3 nucleotide sequence: TGTGCCAGCAGTTTTTCCAGGTACAATGAGCAGTTCTTC.

Of note for this clonotype: A much larger clone sits a single nucleotide away, making a read error possible. The chain uses TRBV2 and TRBJ1-6; D ambiguous. CDR1 is SNHLY and CDR2 is FYNNEI in the germline V gene. This CDR3 is built from 15 residues. CDR3 DNA: TGTGCCAACAGTGCCCGAGATCCGGCTAATTCACCCCTCCACTTT. Residues: CANSARDPANSPLHF.

This clonotype occurred a few times. The chain links TRBV20-1 to TRBJ2-7; TRBD1 or TRBD2 may be the D gene (5 bases each). The CDR3 is 13 residues long. Germline-derived CDR1 and CDR2 are DFQATT and SNEGSKA (reference sequence). Trimming left V 2 bases short and J 2 bases short, with 10 bases between. CDR3 loop: CSARPGTTYEQYF. CDR3 sequence (DNA): TGCAGTGCTAGACCCGGGACCACCTACGAGCAGTACTTC.